This TCR beta chain was found in a study of blood T cell repertoires in COVID-19. On the study more broadly: The United States, Italy and Spain supplied acute and convalescent COVID-19 samples. From T cells, B-cell-depleted T cells, or PBMCs came the material, which was cDNA or gDNA.

The CDR3 has 16 residues. Germline-derived CDR1 and CDR2 are MRHNA and SNTAGT. With 5 bases removed from V and 5 bases from J, the gap between germline ends came to 20 bases. Authors' processing steps: Nucleated cell number was recorded as an estimate derived from reference gene primer amplification. The assay was immunoSEQ multiplex PCR, and TCRdb's table has in-frame clones only and misses some. The V and J calls and clone size were taken over from that table, and D and trimming were inferred from the DNA. The table includes under 300,000 clones, roughly 86% detected once. The sample comprised peripheral blood. The source is an older woman with active or convalescent COVID-19. The chain joins TRBV6-4 to TRBJ2-3; a weak D match, TRBD1 (6 bases). The CDR3 DNA is TGTGCCAGCAGTTTGGCCGGGGACATATCGCTAGATACGCAGTATTTT. Amino acid sequence: CASSLAGDISLDTQYF.